The following is a TCR beta chain sequence with its context. J was trimmed by 5 bases and V by 4 bases; bases with no gene match: 6. This CDR3 is built from 15 residues. From germline, CDR1 is SGHNT and CDR2 YYREEE (reference sequence). The data stem from a study of control samples from healthy donors and cancer patients. Clones were sequenced by immunoSEQ multiplex PCR, and TCRdb holds only the in-frame ones, with some missing. The table includes approximately 120,000 clones, over 75% detected once. The V gene is TRBV5-4, the J gene TRBJ1-4; 9 bases are a match to TRBD1. The receptor comes from a man between 40 and 49 years old in good health. Input material: blood. In DNA form, the CDR3 reads TGTGCCAGCAGCACGGGACAGGGAATCAATGAAAAACTGTTTTTT. It specifies CASSTGQGINEKLFF.